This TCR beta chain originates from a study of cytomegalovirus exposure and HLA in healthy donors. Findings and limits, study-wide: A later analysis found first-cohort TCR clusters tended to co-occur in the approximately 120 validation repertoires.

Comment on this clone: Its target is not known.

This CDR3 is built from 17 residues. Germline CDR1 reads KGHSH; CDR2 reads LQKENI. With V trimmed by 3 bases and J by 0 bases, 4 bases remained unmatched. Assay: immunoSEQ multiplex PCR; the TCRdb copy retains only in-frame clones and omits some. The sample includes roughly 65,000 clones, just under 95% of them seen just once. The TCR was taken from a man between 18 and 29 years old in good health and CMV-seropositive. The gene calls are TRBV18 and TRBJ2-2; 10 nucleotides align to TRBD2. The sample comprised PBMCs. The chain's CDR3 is CASSPSSGRPNTGELFF. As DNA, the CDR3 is TGTGCCAGCTCACCGTCTAGCGGGAGACCGAACACCGGGGAGCTGTTTTTT.